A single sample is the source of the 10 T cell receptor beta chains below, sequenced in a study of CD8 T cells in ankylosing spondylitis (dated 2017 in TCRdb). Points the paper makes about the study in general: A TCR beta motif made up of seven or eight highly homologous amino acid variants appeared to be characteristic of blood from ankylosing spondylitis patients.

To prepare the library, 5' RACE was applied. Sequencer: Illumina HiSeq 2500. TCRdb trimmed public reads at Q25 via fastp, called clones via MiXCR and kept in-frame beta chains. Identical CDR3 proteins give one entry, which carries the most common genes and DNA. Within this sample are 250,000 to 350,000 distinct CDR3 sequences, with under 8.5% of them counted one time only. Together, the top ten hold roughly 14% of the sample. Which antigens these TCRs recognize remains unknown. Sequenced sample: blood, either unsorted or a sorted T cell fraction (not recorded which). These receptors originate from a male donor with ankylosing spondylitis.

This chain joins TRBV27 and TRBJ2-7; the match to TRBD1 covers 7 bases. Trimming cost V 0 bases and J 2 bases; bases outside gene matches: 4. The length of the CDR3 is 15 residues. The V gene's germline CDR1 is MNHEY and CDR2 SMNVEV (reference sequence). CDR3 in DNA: TGTGCCAGCAGTTTATCTGACAGGGCCGCCTACGAGCAGTACTTC. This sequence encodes CASSLSDRAAYEQYF.

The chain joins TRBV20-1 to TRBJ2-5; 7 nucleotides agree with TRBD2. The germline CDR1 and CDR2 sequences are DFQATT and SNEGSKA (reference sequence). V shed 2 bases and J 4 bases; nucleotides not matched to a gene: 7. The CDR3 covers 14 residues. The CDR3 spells CSARTGAGVETQYF. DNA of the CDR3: TGCAGTGCTAGAACCGGGGCGGGGGTAGAGACCCAGTACTTC.

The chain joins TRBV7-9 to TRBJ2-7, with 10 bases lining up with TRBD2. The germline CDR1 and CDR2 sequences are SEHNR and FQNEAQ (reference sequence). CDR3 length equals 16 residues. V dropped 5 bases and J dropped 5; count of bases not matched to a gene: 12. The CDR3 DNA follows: TGTGCCAGCAGCACCCCCGGGCTAGCGGGAGACCACGAGCAGTACTTC. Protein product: CASSTPGLAGDHEQYF. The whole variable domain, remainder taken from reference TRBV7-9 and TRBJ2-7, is DTGVSQNPRHKITKRGQNVTFRCDPISEHNRLYWYRQTLGQGPEFLTYFQNEAQLEKSRLLSDRFSAERPKGSFSTLEIQRTEQGDSAMYLCASSTPGLAGDHEQYFGPGTRLTVT.

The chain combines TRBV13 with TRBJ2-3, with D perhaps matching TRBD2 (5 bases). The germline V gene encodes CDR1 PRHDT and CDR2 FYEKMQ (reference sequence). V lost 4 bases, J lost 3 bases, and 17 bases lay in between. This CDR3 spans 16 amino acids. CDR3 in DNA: TGTGCCAGCAGCTCCGCCGGGCTCGGGGTTACAGATACGCAGTATTTT. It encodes CASSSAGLGVTDTQYF.

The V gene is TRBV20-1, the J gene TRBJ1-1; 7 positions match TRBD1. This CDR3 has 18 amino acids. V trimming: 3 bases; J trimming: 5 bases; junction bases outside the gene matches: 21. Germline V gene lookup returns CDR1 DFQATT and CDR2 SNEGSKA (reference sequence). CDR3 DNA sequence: TGCAGTGCTAGGGGGGGCCAGGGGGATTTGTTAGAAATTACTGAAGCTTTCTTT. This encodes CSARGGQGDLLEITEAFF.

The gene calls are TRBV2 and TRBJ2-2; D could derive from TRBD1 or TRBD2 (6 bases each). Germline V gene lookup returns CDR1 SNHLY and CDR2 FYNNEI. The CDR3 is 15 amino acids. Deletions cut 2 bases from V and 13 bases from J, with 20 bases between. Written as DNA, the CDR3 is TGTGCCAGCAGTGAACCCCCCCGGGGGCCGGAGGGGCTGTTTTTT. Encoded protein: CASSEPPRGPEGLFF.

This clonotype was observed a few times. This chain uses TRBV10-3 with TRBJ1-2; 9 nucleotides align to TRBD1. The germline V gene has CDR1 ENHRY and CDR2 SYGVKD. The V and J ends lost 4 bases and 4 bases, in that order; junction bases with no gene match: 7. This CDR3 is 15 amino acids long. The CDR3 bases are TGTGCCATCAGTGCTGGGACAGGGAACAGCTATGGCTACACCTTC. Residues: CAISAGTGNSYGYTF.

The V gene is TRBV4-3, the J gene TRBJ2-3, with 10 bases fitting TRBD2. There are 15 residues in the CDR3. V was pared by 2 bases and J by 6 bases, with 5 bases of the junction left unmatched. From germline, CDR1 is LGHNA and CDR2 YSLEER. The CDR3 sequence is CASSQLAGVPDTQYF. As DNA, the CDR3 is TGCGCCAGCAGCCAACTAGCGGGAGTTCCCGATACGCAGTATTTT.

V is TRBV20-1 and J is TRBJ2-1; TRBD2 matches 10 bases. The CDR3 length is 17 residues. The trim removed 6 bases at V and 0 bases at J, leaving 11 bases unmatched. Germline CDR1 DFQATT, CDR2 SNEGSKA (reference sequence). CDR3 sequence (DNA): TGCAGTGCCCTGAAAGTCCCTAGCGGGAGCTCCTACAATGAGCAGTTCTTC. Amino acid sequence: CSALKVPSGSSYNEQFF.

The CDR3 loop reads CASSETSGLTDTQYF. The CDR3 DNA follows: TGCGCCAGCAGTGAAACTAGCGGGCTCACAGATACGCAGTATTTT. V gene TRBV10-1 combines with J gene TRBJ2-3; 9 bases align to TRBD2. Germline CDR1 and CDR2: WNHNN and SYGVQD (reference sequence). Trimming removed 3 bases from V and 2 bases from J; junction bases left unmatched: 3. This CDR3 comprises 15 residues.